The 7 T cell receptor beta chains below were found in one sample sequenced in a study of T cells in women clearing cervical HPV infection. Data came from immunoSEQ multiplex PCR; TCRdb stores just in-frame clones and leaves some out. The sample table sets out about 46,000 clones. Source material: blood buffy coat. These receptor sequences come from a woman aged 18 to 69 with a cervical HPV16 infection that either progressed to CIN3+ or cleared (not recorded which).

As to this clone: The missing CDR3 end, 3 residues past where the read stops, is filled in from the germline J gene. The chain has TRBV2 and TRBJ2-2; 8 bases agree with TRBD1. Looked up from germline, CDR1 is SNHLY and CDR2 is FYNNEI. The CDR3 extends over 13 amino acids. The sequenced part of the CDR3 DNA is TGTGCCAGCAGGGTGGACAGGGCTGAAAAG. It specifies CASRVDRAEK. From start to end, the CDR3 is CASRVDRAEKLFF. The full variable domain, its missing parts supplied by reference TRBV2 and TRBJ2-2, is EPEVTQTPSHQVTQMGQEVILRCVPISNHLYFYWYRQILGQKVEFLVSFYNNEISEKSEIFDDQFSVERPDGSNFTLKIRSTKLEDSAMYFCASRVDRAEKLFFGEGSRLTVL.

With respect to this clone: The read ends 3 residues early relative to the CDR3; the germline J gene fills the gap. The chain has TRBV20-1 and TRBJ2-1, with 8 bases that match TRBD1. CDR3 length: 13 residues. Germline loops: CDR1 DFQATT, CDR2 SNEGSKA (reference sequence). The J segment lost 7 bases and the V segment lost 1 base, leaving 3 bases of the junction unmatched. The DNA read from the CDR3 is TGCAGTGCTAGAGCGAGGACAGGGAATGAG. This gives the protein CSARARTGNE. The CDR3 reads in full as CSARARTGNEQFF.

Incomplete CDR3 DNA: TGCGCCAGCAGCTACCTACAGGGGGGCGAG. Translated, it gives CASSYLQGGE. The whole CDR3 protein is CASSYLQGGEQYF. J is TRBJ2-7 and V is TRBV5-1, with TRBD1 matching over 8 bases. The read finishes 3 residues shy of the CDR3 end, and the germline J gene is used to complete it. Germline V CDR1 and CDR2: SGHRS, YFSETQ. The V and J ends lost 3 bases and 6 bases, in that order; junction bases with no gene match: 5. This CDR3 comprises 13 residues.

With respect to this clone: The sequence runs out 3 residues before the end of the CDR3; the remainder is reconstructed from the germline J gene. The rearrangement uses TRBV30 and TRBJ1-2; 8 nucleotides line up with TRBD1. Germline loops: CDR1 GTSNPN, CDR2 SVGIG (reference sequence). The J segment lost 4 bases and the V segment lost 0 bases, leaving 7 bases of the junction unmatched. The CDR3 totals 15 residues. The CDR3 DNA, read in part, is TGTGCCTGGAGTGTTTGGACAGGGAGGGCCTATGGC. Encoded protein: CAWSVWTGRAYG. The entire CDR3 protein reads CAWSVWTGRAYGYTF.

About this clone itself: With the read ending 3 residues before the CDR3 end, the germline J gene is used to fill in that end. The J gene is TRBJ1-1, the V gene TRBV7-2; D ambiguous. CDR1 is SGHTA and CDR2 is FQGNSA in the germline V gene. This CDR3 region has 14 residues. V lost 1 base and J lost 4, with 10 bases in between. The CDR3 spells CASSLERSSTEAFF. The sequenced CDR3 bases are TGTGCCAGCAGCTTAGAAAGGTCGAGCACTGAA.

For this clone: The read halts 3 residues ahead of the CDR3 end, with the missing end drawn from the germline J gene. J is TRBJ2-4 and V is TRBV19, with D tentatively TRBD1 (5 bases). This CDR3 is 12 amino acids long. From germline, CDR1 is LNHDA and CDR2 SQIVND (reference sequence). Partial CDR3 DNA: TGTGCCACCGGCAGGGATGGCTATGGT. It codes for CATGRDGYG. The CDR3 in its entirety is CATGRDGYGQYF.

The CDR3: CAIRPTWTGVEAFF. The CDR3 bases that were read are TGTGCCATCAGACCCACATGGACAGGGGTTGAA. The chain links TRBV10-3 to TRBJ1-1; the match to TRBD1 covers 9 bases. The DNA ends 3 residues before the CDR3 does, and the rest of the CDR3 is filled in from the germline J gene. Germline V gives CDR1 ENHRY, CDR2 SYGVKD. CDR3 size: 14 residues. J was trimmed by 7 bases and V by 6 bases; bases with no gene match: 9.